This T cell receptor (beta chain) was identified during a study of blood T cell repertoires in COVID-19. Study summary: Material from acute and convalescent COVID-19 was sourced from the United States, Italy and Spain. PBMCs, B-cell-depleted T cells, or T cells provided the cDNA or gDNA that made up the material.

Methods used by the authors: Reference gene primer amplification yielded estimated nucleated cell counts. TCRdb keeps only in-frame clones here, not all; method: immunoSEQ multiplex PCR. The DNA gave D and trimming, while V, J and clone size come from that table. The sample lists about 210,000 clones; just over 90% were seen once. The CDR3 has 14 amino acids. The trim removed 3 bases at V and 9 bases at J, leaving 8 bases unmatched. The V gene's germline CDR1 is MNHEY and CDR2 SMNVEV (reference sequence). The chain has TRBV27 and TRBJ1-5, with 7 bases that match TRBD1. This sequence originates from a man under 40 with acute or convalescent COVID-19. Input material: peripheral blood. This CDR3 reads CASSFRQGPWPQHF. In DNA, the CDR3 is TGTGCCAGCAGTTTTCGACAGGGTCCCTGGCCCCAGCATTTT.